These T cell receptor beta chains were read from a single sample in a study of spatial heterogeneity in lung cancer. TCRdb re-analysed the 5' RACE reads in MiXCR, keeping a single row per CDR3 protein. The repertoire holds about 17,000 distinct CDR3 sequences, with approximately 6.3% as singletons. The sequencing here drew on lung tumor tissue, taken at surgery. These receptors were taken from a male donor with early-stage non-small cell lung cancer. Both conserved end residues are trimmed from each CDR3. Each record gives: V gene, J gene, CDR3 protein.

TRBV28	TRBJ2-7	ASSSGQGGYEQY
TRBV29-1	TRBJ2-5	SVGRDPSGRAMEETQY
TRBV28	TRBJ1-5	ASSLTGGNQPQH
TRBV7-9	TRBJ2-1	ASRFYNNEQF
TRBV6-5	TRBJ2-3	ASKRTGTDTQY
TRBV21-1	TRBJ2-5	ASLIKQADYPIAETQY
TRBV29-1	TRBJ1-1	SVEGTPNTEAF
TRBV7-6	TRBJ1-5	ASSLSPVEGQPQH
TRBV15	TRBJ1-4	ATSYRTGGEEKLF
TRBV20-1	TRBJ2-1	SASLAGGLNEQF
TRBV6-2/TRBV6-3	TRBJ2-5	ASSLIAREETQY
TRBV15	TRBJ2-5	ATSRDKETQY
TRBV20-1	TRBJ2-7	SARRDYEQY
TRBV27	TRBJ2-6	TSSLEIGANVLT
TRBV6-5	TRBJ2-3	ASRAPAMGTDTQY
TRBV12-3/TRBV12-4	TRBJ2-3	ASSDSYTDTQY
TRBV5-1	TRBJ2-5	ASSRQSQETQY
TRBV12-5	TRBJ2-3	ASGLRVSFGVTDTQY
TRBV20-1	TRBJ1-3	SARGNLARRNTIY
TRBV5-1	TRBJ2-5	ASRYLGLAGGQETQY
TRBV11-1	TRBJ2-7	ASSLNRKSSYEQY
TRBV11-2	TRBJ2-3	ASSLVGGGSTDTQY
TRBV7-2	TRBJ2-7	ASSHPGREQY
TRBV4-3	TRBJ2-3	ASSQDGGGADTQY
TRBV7-2	TRBJ2-7	ASRRTGGLDEQY
TRBV20-1	TRBJ2-1	SARSGLPAGGGNEQF
TRBV11-3	TRBJ2-3	ASSPGGITDTQY
TRBV5-5	TRBJ2-1	ASSFVQDSYNEQF
TRBV20-1	TRBJ2-3	SASPPLAASRNTQY
TRBV28	TRBJ2-7	ASSSPGLADYEQY
TRBV20-1	TRBJ2-7	SAERGFSGEQY
TRBV20-1	TRBJ2-1	SARASEAYNEQF
TRBV3-1	TRBJ2-7	ASSPLPLAGAWIYEQY
TRBV20-1	TRBJ2-2	SARNPGVANTGELF
TRBV3-1	TRBJ1-2	ASSQRTGFGGYT
TRBV11-2	TRBJ1-6	ASRTGLGTNSPLH
TRBV18	TRBJ2-1	ASSPDLTGAGHNEQF
TRBV6-6	TRBJ1-2	ASSQPGESYYGYT
TRBV7-9	TRBJ1-2	ASSLTLGIARNYGYT
TRBV27	TRBJ2-3	ASSSGTGVVGTDTQY
TRBV5-1	TRBJ2-7	ASSLDVEQY
TRBV5-3	TRBJ2-1	ARSLRVGVAYNEQF
TRBV5-8	TRBJ1-5	ASSHNEGSNQPQH
TRBV4-3	TRBJ1-5	ASSQVRGSNQPQH
TRBV9	TRBJ2-1	ASRLDEQF
TRBV29-1	TRBJ1-1	SVEGTAEAF
TRBV28	TRBJ2-1	ASSGWGGQGYNEQF